The 20 T cell receptor beta chains given below trace back to one sample, sequenced in a study of response to subunit inactivated influenza vaccine. TCRdb ran MiXCR on the RT-PCR reads and lists one entry per CDR3 protein. The profile shows hundreds of thousands of distinct CDR3 sequences, 13% to 15% of them singletons. The source was PBMCs from blood, collected 14 to 15 days before vaccination. All receptors derive from a man in his forties or fifties who received an inactivated influenza vaccine.

This clonotype was seen only a few times. The chain links TRBV5-1 to TRBJ2-5; D is undetermined. V was clipped by 0 bases and J by 6 bases, with 15 bases between them. CDR3 length: 15 residues. Germline V CDR1 and CDR2: SGHRS, YFSETQ. As DNA, the CDR3 is TGCGCCAGCAGCTTGGATGTAGCCGGCATCCAGACCCAGTACTTC. This translates into CASSLDVAGIQTQYF.

The chain employs TRBV5-1 and TRBJ2-3, with TRBD1 matching 7 bases. Germline CDR1 SGHRS, CDR2 YFSETQ. CDR3 length: 14 amino acids. The trim removed 4 bases at V and 2 bases at J, leaving 4 bases unmatched. The CDR3 reads CASSEDRITDTQYF. In DNA form, the CDR3 reads TGCGCCAGCAGCGAGGACAGGATCACAGATACGCAGTATTTT.

The chain joins TRBV28 to TRBJ1-5; TRBD1 aligns across 10 bases. V lost 9 bases, J lost 5 bases, and 10 bases stayed unmatched. The CDR3 loop spans 15 amino acids. Germline loops: CDR1 MDHEN, CDR2 SYDVKM. The CDR3 DNA reads TGTGCCAGTCTTCTCACCGGGACAGGGGATCAGCCCCAGCATTTT. Translation: CASLLTGTGDQPQHF.

The chain has TRBV11-1 and TRBJ2-1, with 7 bases lining up with TRBD2. Germline V gene sequence: CDR1 SGHAT, CDR2 FQDESV (reference sequence). With 5 bases clipped from V and 8 bases from J, the junction kept 6 bases outside the gene matches. The CDR3 extends over 13 amino acids. CDR3 amino acids: CASSRLAQDEQFF. CDR3 in DNA: TGTGCCAGCAGCAGACTAGCCCAGGATGAGCAGTTCTTC.

The V call is TRBV6-5, the J call TRBJ1-2, with TRBD1 as a possible D gene (6 bases). The CDR3 is made up of 14 amino acids. The V and J ends lost 0 bases and 8 bases respectively, with 13 bases between them. Per the germline V gene, CDR1 is MNHEY and CDR2 is SVGAGI. The CDR3 loop is CASSYSGGPWGYTF. CDR3 DNA: TGTGCCAGCAGTTACTCTGGGGGCCCCTGGGGCTACACCTTC.

The table lists this clonotype with a few counts. The chain links TRBV4-2 to TRBJ1-4, with 11 bases fitting TRBD1. Trimming took 0 bases from V and 4 from J; bases not matched to a gene: 1. The CDR3 covers 16 residues. CDR1 is LGHNA, CDR2 YNFKEQ, per germline. CDR3 amino acids: CASSQDGTGGNEKLFF. CDR3 in DNA: TGTGCCAGCAGCCAAGATGGGACAGGGGGTAATGAAAAACTGTTTTTT.

This clonotype occurred a few times. The junction and the germline gene differ at one end; a read error may be behind it. The rearrangement uses TRBV6-5 and TRBJ1-1; no firm D call. The CDR3 spans 11 residues. Germline V gene data show CDR1 as MNHEY and CDR2 as SVGAGI. Here the CDR3 DNA reads TGTGCCAGCAGCCGGGGTGGGCGGATCCTATTT. The encoded protein is CASSRGGRILF.

This clonotype was observed a few times. The J gene is TRBJ1-2, the V gene TRBV5-1; possible D gene TRBD1, 6 bases. The ends were cut back, 4 bases at V and 2 bases at J, with 21 bases in the middle. CDR3 size: 17 residues. In germline, CDR1 is SGHRS, CDR2 YFSETQ. The CDR3 reads CASSPRGQTENNYGYTF. CDR3 DNA sequence: TGCGCCAGCAGCCCTCGAGGACAGACTGAAAACAACTATGGCTACACCTTC.

The chain is built from TRBV7-2 and TRBJ1-6; D possibly corresponds to TRBD1 (6 bases). Trimming stripped 2 bases from V and 9 bases from J, with 11 bases between. The CDR3 runs 14 residues. From germline, CDR1 is SGHTA and CDR2 FQGNSA. The CDR3 is CASSLQGSGSPLHF. As DNA, the CDR3 is TGTGCCAGCAGCTTACAGGGGAGTGGTTCACCCCTCCACTTT.

The genes are TRBV20-1 and TRBJ2-7; D remains unclear. The CDR3 totals 13 residues. The V and J ends lost 7 bases and 2 bases respectively, with 15 bases between them. The V gene's germline CDR1 is DFQATT and CDR2 SNEGSKA (reference sequence). The CDR3 spells CSVASAETYEQYF. Here the CDR3 DNA reads TGCAGTGTCGCCAGCGCAGAGACCTACGAGCAGTACTTC.

This clonotype was seen a single time. The CDR3 loop is CSAWTGAADTQYF. In DNA, the CDR3 is TGCAGTGCCTGGACAGGGGCCGCAGATACGCAGTATTTT. V usage is TRBV20-1 and J usage is TRBJ2-3; 9 bases are shared with TRBD1. CDR1 and CDR2 (germline): DFQATT, SNEGSKA (reference sequence). V lost 6 bases and J lost 4; bases outside the gene matches: 5. CDR3 size: 13 residues.

This clonotype was detected a few times. The gene calls are TRBV12-3 or TRBV12-4 and TRBJ1-2; D not certain. The CDR3 extends over 14 amino acids. V lost 3 bases and J lost 6, with 14 bases in between. The CDR3 DNA follows: TGTGCCAGCAGTTTCCAGACACTGGCCGATGGCTACACCTTC. Protein sequence: CASSFQTLADGYTF.

V is TRBV5-1 and J is TRBJ2-1; 11 bases agree with TRBD2. This CDR3 spans 14 amino acids. V was pared by 2 bases and J by 8 bases, with 3 bases of the junction left unmatched. Germline loops: CDR1 SGHRS, CDR2 YFSETQ. DNA for the CDR3: TGCGCCAGCAGCTTTACTAGCGGGAGCGATGAGCAGTTCTTC. This encodes CASSFTSGSDEQFF.

This clonotype was observed a handful of times. DNA for the CDR3: TGCAGTGCAACGCCAGGGTCCCGACCCTACGAGCAGTACTTC. This translates into CSATPGSRPYEQYF. This chain joins TRBV20-1 and TRBJ2-7; TRBD1 might be the D (5 bases). Trimming left V 6 bases short and J 2 bases short, with 17 bases between. Looked up from germline, CDR1 is DFQATT and CDR2 is SNEGSKA (reference sequence). This CDR3 is built from 14 residues.

The sample holds a few counts of this clonotype. This sequence joins TRBV28 and TRBJ2-2, with 7 bases fitting TRBD1. The CDR3 totals 18 residues. Trimming at V came to 1 base and at J to 0 bases, leaving 8 bases not matched to a gene. Germline V gives CDR1 MDHEN, CDR2 SYDVKM. The CDR3 protein is CASSLYRGRGANTGELFF. The CDR3 coding sequence is TGTGCCAGCAGTTTATATAGGGGGCGAGGGGCGAACACCGGGGAGCTGTTTTTT.

The chain combines TRBV6-2 or TRBV6-3 with TRBJ2-7; D is unresolved. CDR3 length: 16 amino acids. V was clipped by 2 bases and J by 4 bases, with 18 bases between them. From germline, CDR1 is MNHEY and CDR2 SVGEGT. The CDR3 bases are TGTGCCAGCAGTTACCTCGCTGTGAGGCCCTCTTACGAGCAGTACTTC. Its protein is CASSYLAVRPSYEQYF.

This clonotype was seen more than once but under ten times. The genes are TRBV3-1 and TRBJ1-2; no clear D gene. V was trimmed by 4 bases and J by 7 bases, leaving 13 bases between them. Germline-derived CDR1 and CDR2 are LGHDT and YNNKEL (reference sequence). This CDR3 has 13 residues. In nucleotides, the CDR3 is TGTGCCAGCAGCCCGTCGAGTACCGCTGGCTACACCTTC. The encoded protein is CASSPSSTAGYTF.

This clonotype has just a few counts. This chain connects TRBV20-1 to TRBJ1-4; perhaps TRBD1 as D (6 bases). The CDR3 has 13 residues. Germline V gene lookup returns CDR1 DFQATT and CDR2 SNEGSKA (reference sequence). V lost 3 bases and J 7 bases, leaving 12 bases between the germline ends. The CDR3: CSASDRLGEKLFF. CDR3 sequence (DNA): TGCAGTGCTAGCGACAGGTTAGGTGAAAAACTGTTTTTT.

V gene TRBV20-1 combines with J gene TRBJ2-3, with D perhaps TRBD2 (6 bases). Germline V gene lookup returns CDR1 DFQATT and CDR2 SNEGSKA (reference sequence). The CDR3 has 14 amino acids. The V and J ends lost 7 bases and 3 bases respectively, with 17 bases between them. In DNA, the CDR3 is TGCAGTGGTCAAATCGGGGGAGGAACAGATACGCAGTATTTT. Protein: CSGQIGGGTDTQYF.

This clonotype showed up just a few times. V is TRBV7-2 and J is TRBJ2-2; possible D gene TRBD1, 6 bases. Trimming removed 4 bases at V and 2 bases at J, with 17 bases between. From germline, CDR1 is SGHTA and CDR2 FQGNSA. The CDR3 spans 17 residues. The CDR3 region is CASSSDGNRANTGELFF. The CDR3 bases are TGTGCCAGCAGCTCTGACGGAAACAGGGCCAACACCGGGGAGCTGTTTTTT.